Listed below are T cell receptor beta chains from one sample, sequenced in a study of vaccination and CD4 T cells after COVID-19. Each CDR3 protein is one row after TCRdb ran MiXCR on the PCR reads. The sample yields approximately 11,000 distinct CDR3 sequences, 30% to 35% seen once. Which antigens these TCRs recognize remains unknown. The sample comprised CD4+ T cells from blood, cultured in vitro. The receptors originated from a human donor who had recovered from COVID-19. The CDR3 runs from the conserved cysteine through the conserved F or W. The order of the fields is V gene, CDR3 protein.

>TRBV6-1
CASSHSNQPQHF
>TRBV5-1
CASSLVGQLNTEAFF
>TRBV7-9
CASSPGTGMNTEAFF
>TRBV30
CAWSLAGLTQYF
>TRBV6-2/TRBV6-3
CASRTTSLNTEAFF
>TRBV12-3/TRBV12-4
CASSLAGGQGSIGYTF
>TRBV5-1
CASSLWANSYEQYF
>TRBV20-1
CSAGGAETQYF
>TRBV18
CASSKEISKETQYF
>TRBV20-1
CSARERRARNTEAFF
>TRBV6-2/TRBV6-3
CASSFGTFNQPQHF
>TRBV6-2/TRBV6-3
CASSYSLGRQSETQYF
>TRBV6-2/TRBV6-3
CASSYPGQPYGYTF
>TRBV7-2
CASSLAPGNNEQFF
>TRBV6-5
CASSSQGGATEAFF
>TRBV6-1
CASSRQGDGYTF
>TRBV11-3
CASSLTGGNSPLHF
>TRBV20-1
CSASYSGGLETQYF
>TRBV9
CASSVDIRGTQYF
>TRBV7-2
CASSLGGGWNYGYTF
>TRBV20-1
CSAAREGEEAGTEAFF
>TRBV7-6
CASSKASETQYF
>TRBV29-1
CSVEGTGYSEQFF
>TRBV5-1
CASSLGDREGQPQHF
>TRBV7-9
CASSPGADRYNEQFF
>TRBV11-3
CASSARTGLGAFF